Sequencing of this TCR beta chain was carried out in a study of blood T cell repertoires in COVID-19. Overall study: The study drew acute and convalescent COVID-19 samples from the United States, Italy and Spain. PBMCs, B-cell-depleted T cells, or T cells were the source of the cDNA or gDNA that made up the material.

Authors' methods: From reference gene primer amplification, estimates of nucleated cell counts were derived. Assay: immunoSEQ multiplex PCR; the TCRdb copy retains only in-frame clones and omits some. That table is the source of V, J and clone size, and D and trimming were worked out from the DNA. The table lists some 150,000 clones, about 77% of them singletons. The CDR3 is made up of 17 amino acids. The V gene end was trimmed by 3 bases and the J gene end by 7 bases; junction bases not matched to a gene: 11. The V gene's germline CDR1 is MNHEY and CDR2 SMNVEV (reference sequence). Sequencing was done on a sample of peripheral blood. This rearrangement joins TRBV27 to TRBJ2-3; TRBD1 matches at 12 bases. This sequence was found in a man aged 60 to 75 with acute or convalescent COVID-19. The CDR3 DNA reads TGTGCCAGCAGTTTTATAGGGGGGACAGGGGGCGTTCATACGCAGTATTTT. Residues: CASSFIGGTGGVHTQYF.